Listed below are T cell receptor beta chains from one sample, sequenced in a study of metastatic and nonmetastatic thyroid tumors. MiXCR reprocessed the PCR reads for TCRdb. The profile shows tens of thousands of clones, 13% of them singletons. Source material: blood. Receptors originate from a female donor with papillary thyroid cancer or a benign thyroid nodule (not recorded which). Some clones in this sample may be carry-over from other donors' samples. Each CDR3 is given without its conserved first and last residue. Each record gives: V gene, J gene, CDR3 protein.

v_gene: TRBV6-5
j_gene: TRBJ2-1
CDR3aa: ASSYSSEGGNEQF

v_gene: TRBV12-3/TRBV12-4
j_gene: TRBJ1-3
CDR3aa: ASSAPGGSGNTIY

v_gene: TRBV5-1
j_gene: TRBJ2-1
CDR3aa: ASSPLPENYNEQF

v_gene: TRBV20-1
j_gene: TRBJ2-4
CDR3aa: SANEVAKNIQY

v_gene: TRBV6-4
j_gene: TRBJ2-1
CDR3aa: ASSAWLAFNEQF

v_gene: TRBV5-1
j_gene: TRBJ2-7
CDR3aa: ASSDLLVGSSPNEQY

v_gene: TRBV15
j_gene: TRBJ1-5
CDR3aa: ATSRDRGSNQPQH

v_gene: TRBV6-2/TRBV6-3
j_gene: TRBJ2-2
CDR3aa: ASSYVLAGDTGELF

v_gene: TRBV20-1
j_gene: TRBJ2-3
CDR3aa: SARDSGRGTDTQY

v_gene: TRBV18
j_gene: TRBJ1-1
CDR3aa: ASSPNSGMNTEAF

v_gene: TRBV27
j_gene: TRBJ1-1
CDR3aa: ASSFAPTNEAF

v_gene: TRBV2
j_gene: TRBJ2-1
CDR3aa: ASRDSNNEQF

v_gene: TRBV20-1
j_gene: TRBJ1-1
CDR3aa: SAPAGGLNTEAF

v_gene: TRBV4-1
j_gene: TRBJ1-2
CDR3aa: ASSQASEGINYGYT

v_gene: TRBV12-3/TRBV12-4
j_gene: TRBJ1-2
CDR3aa: ASTYGGYGYT

v_gene: TRBV20-1
j_gene: TRBJ2-7
CDR3aa: SARSGDSVYEQY

v_gene: TRBV11-2
j_gene: TRBJ2-7
CDR3aa: ASRGVAGWAHEQY

v_gene: TRBV20-1
j_gene: TRBJ1-1
CDR3aa: SADEGQLNTEAF

v_gene: TRBV6-4
j_gene: TRBJ2-3
CDR3aa: ASSDPCLTWGASGRARKDTQY

v_gene: TRBV28
j_gene: TRBJ2-3
CDR3aa: ASSLAGLAGGTDTQY

v_gene: TRBV28
j_gene: TRBJ1-2
CDR3aa: ASILRGADGYT

v_gene: TRBV2
j_gene: TRBJ1-5
CDR3aa: ASNRGQGYNQPQH

v_gene: TRBV27
j_gene: TRBJ2-7
CDR3aa: ASSRERSHTYEQY

v_gene: TRBV10-3
j_gene: TRBJ2-5
CDR3aa: AISSGSQETQY